The 17 T cell receptor beta chains below were found in one sample sequenced in a study of OX40 agonist ivuxolimab in advanced cancers. Sequencing was performed with immunoSEQ multiplex PCR; in TCRdb, only in-frame clones are kept and a portion is missing. The sample records some 10,000 clones, 55% to 75% being singletons. The input for sequencing was CD4+ or CD8+ T cells sorted from blood, taken in a trial of the OX40 agonist ivuxolimab. Source of these receptors: an adult with an advanced solid tumor such as melanoma, head and neck, liver or kidney cancer.

The CDR3 is CASSLDWTSASSYNEQFF. In nucleotides, the CDR3 is TGTGCCAGCAGCTTGGACTGGACTAGCGCGAGCTCCTACAATGAGCAGTTCTTC. The chain employs TRBV5-8 and TRBJ2-1, with 9 bases lining up with TRBD2. The J segment lost 0 bases and the V segment lost 0 bases, leaving 7 bases of the junction unmatched. The CDR3 covers 18 residues. Germline-derived CDR1 and CDR2 are SGHTS and YDEGEE.

This chain connects TRBV5-6 to TRBJ2-1; 8 nucleotides align to TRBD2. The germline CDR1 and CDR2 sequences are SGHDT and YYEEEE. V shed 0 bases and J 2 bases; nucleotides not matched to a gene: 7. This CDR3 region has 17 residues. CDR3 bases: TGTGCCAGCAGCTTGGACGGAGCGGGAGCACCCTACAATGAGCAGTTCTTC. Protein sequence: CASSLDGAGAPYNEQFF.

The chain joins TRBV21-1 to TRBJ2-2. TRBV21-1 is tagged as a pseudogene. The CDR3 contains 16 residues. CDR3 nucleotides: TGTGCCAGCAGCCCTAGCTGGAGGGGGGCAACCGGGGAGCTGTTTTTT. This codes for CASSPSWRGATGELFF.

The chain links TRBV5-1 to TRBJ2-2, with D possibly called TRBD1 or TRBD2 (5 bases each). Germline V CDR1 and CDR2: SGHRS, YFSETQ. The length of the CDR3 is 15 residues. V was trimmed by 0 bases and J by 1 base, leaving 7 bases between them. The CDR3 DNA reads as TGCGCCAGCAGCTTGGGGGACGGGAACACCGGGGAGCTGTTTTTT. Encoded protein: CASSLGDGNTGELFF.

The V gene is TRBV4-3, the J gene TRBJ2-2; D is perhaps TRBD2 (6 bases). The germline CDR1 and CDR2 sequences are LGHNA and YSLEER. Trimming stripped 0 bases from V and 8 bases from J, with 16 bases between. The CDR3 is made up of 16 amino acids. For the CDR3, the DNA is TGCGCCAGCAGCCAAGATCGCAGGAGGGGCGGGGGGGAGCTGTTTTTT. Translation gives CASSQDRRRGGGELFF.

This clone came up a few times. This chain uses TRBV19 with TRBJ2-7; 8 bases agree with TRBD1. The ends lost 6 bases at V and 6 bases at J; junction bases unmatched: 7. Germline V lookup: CDR1 LNHDA, CDR2 SQIVND (reference sequence). The CDR3 loop spans 13 amino acids. CDR3 amino acids: CASSPGQGVEQYF. The CDR3 region has the DNA TGTGCCAGTAGCCCCGGACAGGGAGTCGAGCAGTACTTC.

V gene TRBV28 combines with J gene TRBJ2-7; 9 nucleotides align to TRBD1. The germline V gene encodes CDR1 MDHEN and CDR2 SYDVKM. There are 15 residues in the CDR3. Trimming took 4 bases from V and 3 from J; bases not matched to a gene: 7. CDR3 sequence reads: CASSYPGQGYYEQYF. The CDR3 nucleotides are TGTGCCAGCAGTTATCCGGGACAGGGATACTACGAGCAGTACTTC.

This chain joins TRBV7-9 and TRBJ2-7, with TRBD1 as a possible D gene (6 bases). The V gene lost 5 bases and the J gene lost 3 bases, with 14 bases spanning the gap. CDR3 length: 14 amino acids. Germline values: CDR1 SEHNR, CDR2 FQNEAQ (reference sequence). DNA for the CDR3: TGTGCCAGCAGCAGCAGGGGAGTAGGCTACGAGCAGTACTTC. Its translation is CASSSRGVGYEQYF.

J is TRBJ2-7 and V is TRBV23-1, with D unclear. TRBV23-1 is assigned to the ORF class and has an uncertain function. V dropped 0 bases and J dropped 3 bases, with 9 bases sitting between them. This CDR3 region has 14 residues. CDR3 amino acids: CASSQSAPRYEQYF. In nucleotides, the CDR3 is TGCGCCAGCAGTCAATCCGCTCCCCGCTACGAGCAGTACTTC.

The J gene is TRBJ2-1, the V gene TRBV4-2; tentatively, D is TRBD2 (6 bases). The germline gives CDR1 LGHNA, CDR2 YNFKEQ. The CDR3 is 16 residues long. The V end was cut by 0 bases, the J end by 8 bases, with 17 bases between. The CDR3 DNA sequence: TGTGCCAGCAGCCAAGACCCCTGGGTAGCGGCCGATGAGCAGTTCTTC. As protein: CASSQDPWVAADEQFF.

V usage is TRBV27 and J usage is TRBJ1-1; 12 nucleotides align to TRBD1. In germline, CDR1 is MNHEY, CDR2 SMNVEV (reference sequence). The J segment lost 9 bases and the V segment lost 4 bases, leaving 3 bases of the junction unmatched. The CDR3 extends over 13 amino acids. The chain's CDR3 is CASSSGTGGQAFF. The CDR3 bases are TGTGCCAGCAGTTCCGGGACAGGGGGCCAAGCTTTCTTT.

The genes are TRBV7-8 and TRBJ2-1; D is unresolved. Trimming left V 5 bases short and J 3 bases short, with 17 bases between. The CDR3 totals 16 residues. Looked up from germline, CDR1 is SGHVS and CDR2 is FQNEAQ. CDR3 loop: CASSPRMKGFYNEQFF. The CDR3 region has the DNA TGTGCCAGCAGCCCCCGAATGAAAGGGTTCTACAATGAGCAGTTCTTC.

The chain combines TRBV27 with TRBJ2-1; perhaps TRBD2 as D (6 bases). V was clipped by 3 bases and J by 7 bases, with 16 bases between them. The CDR3 contains 15 residues. Germline V gene lookup returns CDR1 MNHEY and CDR2 SMNVEV (reference sequence). The CDR3 region is CASSLSGGGFNEQFF. CDR3 sequence (DNA): TGTGCCAGCAGTTTGAGCGGAGGAGGGTTTAATGAGCAGTTCTTC.

The chain employs TRBV19 and TRBJ2-1; 14 bases line up with TRBD2. CDR3 length: 15 amino acids. CDR1 LNHDA and CDR2 SQIVND come from the germline V gene (reference sequence). With V trimmed by 4 bases and J by 6 bases, 2 bases remained unmatched. CDR3 in amino acids: CASSRTSGGFNEQFF. In nucleotides, the CDR3 is TGTGCCAGTAGTAGGACTAGCGGGGGGTTCAATGAGCAGTTCTTC.

This chain uses TRBV13 with TRBJ2-1; 8 bases agree with TRBD2. V lost 6 bases, J lost 1 base, and 5 bases stayed unmatched. There are 15 residues in the CDR3. Germline V gene sequence: CDR1 PRHDT, CDR2 FYEKMQ (reference sequence). CDR3 residues: CASSGRGASYNEQFF. For the CDR3, the DNA is TGTGCCAGCAGTGGGCGGGGGGCTTCCTACAATGAGCAGTTCTTC.

The chain is built from TRBV4-3 and TRBJ2-2; TRBD2 aligns across 15 bases. The CDR3 has 18 amino acids. Losses at the gene ends were 3 bases for V and 8 bases for J; bases not matched to a gene: 10. CDR1 is LGHNA, CDR2 YSLEER, per germline. The DNA for the CDR3 is TGCGCCAGCAGCCAGGCCCTGGGACTAGCGGGAGGAGGGGGGGAGCTGTTTTTT. Translation gives CASSQALGLAGGGGELFF.

The gene calls are TRBV9 and TRBJ1-4; D ambiguous. The CDR3 extends over 14 amino acids. Germline V gene lookup returns CDR1 SGDLS and CDR2 YYNGEE. The ends were cut back, 4 bases at V and 0 bases at J, with 7 bases in the middle. In DNA form, the CDR3 reads TGTGCCAGCAGCCCTCCTGCAACTAATGAAAAACTGTTTTTT. It encodes CASSPPATNEKLFF.